These 32 T cell receptor beta chains originate from one sample sequenced in a study of blood T cell repertoires in COVID-19. Generated by immunoSEQ multiplex PCR, the TCRdb table keeps only in-frame clones and is missing some. Of 250,000 to 350,000 clones listed, 88% are singletons. The material sequenced was peripheral blood. Receptor source: a woman in her twenties or thirties with COVID-19, enrolled during active disease.

With respect to this clone: Different DNA sequences within this sample yield the same CDR3. The rearrangement uses TRBV5-4 and TRBJ2-5, with 12 positions matching TRBD2. V lost 0 bases, J lost 5 bases, and 2 bases stayed unmatched. Germline V gene lookup returns CDR1 SGHNT and CDR2 YYREEE (reference sequence). This CDR3 contains 15 residues. The CDR3 protein is CASSLGLAGGETQYF. The CDR3, as DNA: TGTGCCAGCAGCTTGGGGCTAGCGGGAGGGGAGACCCAGTACTTC.

The sample holds one count of this clone. The chain links TRBV29-1 to TRBJ1-1; maybe TRBD1 (6 bases). The CDR3 consists of 13 residues. Deletions cut 4 bases from V and 4 bases from J, with 13 bases between. Germline V gene lookup returns CDR1 SQVTM and CDR2 ANQGSEA. The CDR3, as DNA: TGCAGCGTTGGACCCTACAGGGCCACTGAAGCTTTCTTT. It codes for CSVGPYRATEAFF. Filled out from reference TRBV29-1 and TRBJ1-1, the complete variable domain reads SAVISQKPSRDICQRGTSLTIQCQVDSQVTMMFWYRQQPGQSLTLIATANQGSEATYESGFVIDKFPISRPNLTFSTLTVSNMSPEDSSIYLCSVGPYRATEAFFGQGTRLTVV.

V and J are TRBV20-1 and TRBJ2-3; D remains ambiguous. V gave up 3 bases and J gave up 6 bases, with 13 bases separating them. The CDR3 runs 13 residues. From germline, CDR1 is DFQATT and CDR2 SNEGSKA (reference sequence). CDR3 sequence (DNA): TGCAGTGCTAGTCTGGCCCCCTGGGATACGCAGTATTTT. Translation: CSASLAPWDTQYF.

The chain uses TRBV9 and TRBJ1-4; TRBD1 agrees at 11 bases. The CDR3 extends over 15 amino acids. The V and J ends lost 3 bases and 7 bases, in that order; junction bases with no gene match: 5. CDR1 is SGDLS, CDR2 YYNGEE, per germline. As DNA, the CDR3 is TGTGCCAGCAGCGCTGAAGGGACAGGGGGTGAAAAACTGTTTTTT. Translated, it gives CASSAEGTGGEKLFF.

The chain joins TRBV6-5 to TRBJ2-3; a weak D match, TRBD1 (6 bases). The CDR3 covers 14 residues. The ends were cut back, 5 bases at V and 2 bases at J, with 11 bases in the middle. Germline V CDR1 and CDR2: MNHEY, SVGAGI. The CDR3 nucleotides are TGTGCCAGCAGTACAGGGATGGTCACAGATACGCAGTATTTT. Its protein is CASSTGMVTDTQYF.

This chain links TRBV5-4 with TRBJ1-4; 10 bases agree with TRBD1. The V gene's germline CDR1 is SGHNT and CDR2 YYREEE (reference sequence). J was trimmed by 5 bases and V by 5 bases; bases with no gene match: 3. This CDR3 is built from 14 residues. DNA of the CDR3: TGTGCCAGCAGACCGGACAGGGGGAATGAAAAACTGTTTTTT. It yields the protein CASRPDRGNEKLFF.

The chain employs TRBV11-3 and TRBJ2-5; 8 positions match TRBD1. The trim removed 4 bases at V and 2 bases at J, leaving 9 bases unmatched. The CDR3 is 16 residues long. Germline V gene lookup returns CDR1 SGHNT and CDR2 YENEEA. The DNA for the CDR3 is TGTGCCAGCAGCTCAGGGACAGGCCTTACTCAAGAGACCCAGTACTTC. Its protein is CASSSGTGLTQETQYF.

V gene TRBV29-1 combines with J gene TRBJ1-3; 10 bases are shared with TRBD1. Germline trimming cut 6 bases from V and 2 bases from J; bases unmatched to any gene: 7. CDR3 length: 15 amino acids. Germline lookup yields CDR1 SQVTM and CDR2 ANQGSEA. CDR3 DNA: TGCAGCGTGGGACATGACAGGGGGCCTGGAAACACCATATATTTT. Encoded protein: CSVGHDRGPGNTIYF.

V and J are TRBV3-1 (or the pseudogene TRBV3-2) and TRBJ2-5; the D gene is possibly TRBD1 (5 bases). Trimming took 4 bases from V and 6 from J, leaving 12 bases between them. Germline CDR1 is LGHDT and CDR2 is YNNKEL (reference sequence). The CDR3 has 13 amino acids. The CDR3 DNA reads TGTGCCAGCAGCCTCCAGGGCGGCCAGACCCAGTACTTC. It encodes CASSLQGGQTQYF.

This chain connects TRBV5-4 to TRBJ2-3; 8 bases match TRBD1. Germline lookup yields CDR1 SGHNT and CDR2 YYREEE (reference sequence). The CDR3 consists of 15 residues. The junction had 9 bases not matched to a gene; V was cut back by 7 bases and J by 2 bases. This CDR3 is CASAQGGVFTDTQYF. For the CDR3, the DNA is TGTGCCAGCGCACAGGGGGGAGTCTTCACAGATACGCAGTATTTT.

This rearrangement joins TRBV19 to TRBJ2-5; tentative D call: TRBD1 (5 bases). CDR1 and CDR2 (germline): LNHDA, SQIVND (reference sequence). The CDR3 consists of 13 residues. Trimming left V 3 bases short and J 3 bases short, with 8 bases between. The CDR3 reads CASSITGKETQYF. CDR3 bases: TGTGCCAGTAGTATCACAGGAAAAGAGACCCAGTACTTC.

The chain joins TRBV24-1 to TRBJ2-5; 10 bases line up with TRBD2. V was pared by 1 base and J by 0 bases, with 4 bases of the junction left unmatched. The V gene's germline CDR1 is KGHDR and CDR2 SFDVKD. The CDR3 consists of 17 residues. CDR3 bases: TGTGCCACCAGTGATTTCAAGCGGGAGGGGTACCAAGAGACCCAGTACTTC. Protein product: CATSDFKREGYQETQYF.

The chain joins TRBV19 to TRBJ1-5; perhaps TRBD1 as D (5 bases). V was clipped by 4 bases and J by 3 bases, with 16 bases between them. CDR1 LNHDA and CDR2 SQIVND come from the germline V gene (reference sequence). The CDR3 is made up of 16 amino acids. As DNA, the CDR3 is TGTGCCAGTAGTACAGCAGGGTCAGGATACAATCAGCCCCAGCATTTT. The encoded protein is CASSTAGSGYNQPQHF.

The chain employs TRBV6-6 and TRBJ2-3; the D gene is possibly TRBD2 (5 bases). The V end was cut by 6 bases, the J end by 4 bases, with 8 bases between. This CDR3 contains 12 residues. The germline gives CDR1 MNHNY, CDR2 SVGAGI (reference sequence). CDR3 sequence (DNA): TGTGCCAGCAGGCCCGGGGCAGATACGCAGTATTTT. Its translation: CASRPGADTQYF.

The chain employs TRBV7-2 and TRBJ2-3, with TRBD2 matching 10 bases. This CDR3 spans 16 amino acids. CDR1 is SGHTA and CDR2 is FQGNSA in the germline V gene. The J segment lost 3 bases and the V segment lost 5 bases, leaving 8 bases of the junction unmatched. The chain's CDR3 is CASSAPLAGVTDTQYF. As DNA, the CDR3 is TGTGCCAGCAGCGCACCCCTAGCGGGAGTAACAGATACGCAGTATTTT.

This sequence joins TRBV7-9 and TRBJ2-1; 13 bases fit TRBD2. The CDR3 is 15 residues long. The trim removed 4 bases at V and 10 bases at J, leaving 7 bases unmatched. Looked up from germline, CDR1 is SEHNR and CDR2 is FQNEAQ (reference sequence). In DNA form, the CDR3 reads TGTGCCAGCAGCTCCCCGGAGGGACTAGCGGGAGAGCAGTTCTTC. The encoded protein is CASSSPEGLAGEQFF.

This clone was seen a single time. J is TRBJ1-5 and V is TRBV11-2, with D uncertain. Deletions cut 0 bases from V and 6 bases from J, with 9 bases between. This CDR3 contains 14 residues. Per the germline V gene, CDR1 is SGHAT and CDR2 is FQNNGV. The CDR3 DNA reads TGTGCCAGCAGCTTAGATCGGGAGGTTCAGCCCCAGCATTTT. Its protein product is CASSLDREVQPQHF.

This rearrangement joins TRBV10-2 to TRBJ1-1; perhaps TRBD1 as D (6 bases). V was cut by 0 bases and J by 14 bases, with 10 bases left in between. Germline V CDR1 and CDR2: WSHSY, SAAADI. This CDR3 contains 11 residues. The CDR3: CASSESTGRFF. The CDR3, as DNA: TGCGCCAGCAGTGAGTCGACAGGACGCTTCTTT.

The rearrangement uses TRBV9 and TRBJ2-7, with D possibly TRBD1 on 6 matching bases. The germline CDR1 and CDR2 sequences are SGDLS and YYNGEE. The V and J ends lost 0 bases and 0 bases respectively, with 13 bases between them. The length of the CDR3 is 16 residues. DNA for the CDR3: TGTGCCAGCAGCGTAGCTGGGGGCTTGAGCTCCTACGAGCAGTACTTC. Protein: CASSVAGGLSSYEQYF.

As for this clone: The junction departs from germline at one end; a sequencing error may be responsible. The chain carries TRBV7-8 and TRBJ2-7; TRBD2 agrees at 14 bases. CDR3 length: 18 amino acids. CDR1 and CDR2 (germline): SGHVS, FQNEAQ. The CDR3 DNA reads as TGTGCCGGCAGCTCGGGGACTAGCGGGAGAGGGCTGTCCTACGAGCAGTACTTC. Translating gives CAGSSGTSGRGLSYEQYF. The variable domain in full, completed from reference TRBV7-8 and TRBJ2-7, reads GAGVSQSPRYKVAKRGQDVALRCDPISGHVSLFWYQQALGQGPEFLTYFQNEAQLDKSGLPSDRFFAERPEGSVSTLKIQRTQQEDSAVYLCAGSSGTSGRGLSYEQYFGPGTRLTVT.

The rearrangement joins TRBV7-9 to TRBJ2-3; 7 bases line up with TRBD1. The CDR3 is made up of 14 amino acids. The germline gives CDR1 SEHNR, CDR2 FQNEAQ (reference sequence). V was clipped by 4 bases and J by 3 bases; unmatched bases: 4. The CDR3 coding sequence is TGTGCCAGCAGCTACATGGACAGGACAGATACGCAGTATTTT. Its protein is CASSYMDRTDTQYF.

The chain has TRBV29-1 and TRBJ2-1; 8 bases line up with TRBD1. CDR1 SQVTM and CDR2 ANQGSEA come from the germline V gene. J lost 3 bases, V lost 7 bases, and 8 bases had no gene match. This CDR3 has 14 amino acids. In nucleotides, the CDR3 is TGCAGCGGCATCACAGGGGGGATCTACAATGAGCAGTTCTTC. Translation: CSGITGGIYNEQFF.

The V call is TRBV7-9, the J call TRBJ2-7; TRBD1 is a possible D gene (5 bases). The CDR3 loop spans 13 amino acids. Trimming shortened V by 3 bases and J by 3 bases, and 9 bases separated the two germline ends. Germline CDR1 and CDR2: SEHNR and FQNEAQ (reference sequence). DNA of the CDR3: TGTGCCAGCAGCTTCTTGGACAACTACGAGCAGTACTTC. It encodes CASSFLDNYEQYF.

The genes are TRBV19 and TRBJ1-1; maybe TRBD1 (6 bases). The CDR3 length is 15 residues. The germline V and J ends were trimmed by 1 base and 4 bases, with 13 bases remaining between them. Germline V gives CDR1 LNHDA, CDR2 SQIVND (reference sequence). The CDR3 region is CASSIAYRDVTEAFF. The CDR3 nucleotides are TGTGCCAGTAGTATAGCGTACAGGGACGTCACTGAAGCTTTCTTT.

V gene TRBV19 combines with J gene TRBJ2-1; TRBD2 agrees at 10 bases. V gave up 0 bases and J gave up 7 bases; unmatched junction bases: 3. The CDR3 covers 15 residues. Germline CDR1 and CDR2: LNHDA and SQIVND (reference sequence). CDR3 protein: CASSIDSGRTNEQFF. The CDR3 coding sequence is TGTGCCAGTAGTATAGATAGCGGGAGGACGAATGAGCAGTTCTTC.

The chain has TRBV16 and TRBJ2-7, with D possibly matching TRBD1 (6 bases). Trimming pared 4 bases from V and 5 bases from J, leaving 15 bases between. CDR1 and CDR2 from the germline V gene are KGHSY and FQNENV. This CDR3 has 14 amino acids. The CDR3 loop is CASSPLGAGDEQYF. The CDR3 DNA reads TGTGCCAGCAGCCCCCTGGGGGCGGGCGACGAGCAGTACTTC.

In its sample, this clone was seen a few times. V usage is TRBV7-9 and J usage is TRBJ1-2; 7 bases fit TRBD1. Germline V gene lookup returns CDR1 SEHNR and CDR2 FQNEAQ (reference sequence). This CDR3 is built from 13 residues. The junction had 7 bases not matched to a gene; V was cut back by 8 bases and J by 4 bases. The CDR3 region has the DNA TGTGCCAGCTCGGAGGGGGCTGGCTATGGCTACACCTTC. Its translation: CASSEGAGYGYTF.

Remarks on this clone: This specimen includes other DNA sequences encoding the same CDR3. The rearrangement joins TRBV2 to TRBJ2-7, with 8 bases lining up with TRBD1. CDR3 length: 13 amino acids. The germline V gene encodes CDR1 SNHLY and CDR2 FYNNEI. V trimming: 4 bases; J trimming: 2 bases; junction bases outside the gene matches: 1. The CDR3 nucleotides are TGTGCCAGCAGTGGACAGGGGCCCTACGAGCAGTACTTC. It codes for CASSGQGPYEQYF.

The chain is built from TRBV6-6 and TRBJ2-2; TRBD2 is a possible D gene (6 bases). The CDR3 runs to 15 residues. Trimming left V 7 bases short and J 2 bases short, with 14 bases between. Germline V lookup: CDR1 MNHNY, CDR2 SVGAGI (reference sequence). CDR3 loop: CASTPRGDNTGELFF. CDR3 nucleotides: TGTGCCAGCACCCCCCGCGGGGATAACACCGGGGAGCTGTTTTTT.

The chain links TRBV28 to TRBJ1-4; 9 bases line up with TRBD1. Germline loops: CDR1 MDHEN, CDR2 SYDVKM. This CDR3 is built from 13 residues. Trimming removed 4 bases from V and 6 bases from J; junction bases left unmatched: 0. CDR3: CASSWTGDEKLFF. For the CDR3, the DNA is TGTGCCAGCAGTTGGACAGGGGATGAAAAACTGTTTTTT.

The chain employs TRBV9 and TRBJ2-1; 8 bases are a match to TRBD2. Trimming removed 0 bases from V and 4 bases from J; junction bases left unmatched: 6. The germline V gene encodes CDR1 SGDLS and CDR2 YYNGEE. CDR3 size: 16 residues. The chain's CDR3 is CASSVEAGGLYNEQFF. CDR3 bases: TGTGCCAGCAGCGTAGAGGCGGGAGGCCTATACAATGAGCAGTTCTTC.

The V gene is TRBV30, the J gene TRBJ2-1; 10 positions match TRBD2. The germline CDR1 and CDR2 sequences are GTSNPN and SVGIG (reference sequence). The CDR3 is 16 residues long. V lost 2 bases to trimming and J lost 4 bases; unmatched junction nucleotides: 8. The CDR3 loop is CAWSIRWTSGYNEQFF. In nucleotides, the CDR3 is TGTGCCTGGAGTATACGGTGGACTAGCGGATACAATGAGCAGTTCTTC. The complete variable domain, with remaining parts taken from reference TRBV30 and TRBJ2-1, reads SQTIHQWPATLVQPVGSPLSLECTVEGTSNPNLYWYRQAAGRGLQLLFYSVGIGQISSEVPQNLSASRPQDRQFILSSKKLLLSDSGFYLCAWSIRWTSGYNEQFFGPGTRLTVL.